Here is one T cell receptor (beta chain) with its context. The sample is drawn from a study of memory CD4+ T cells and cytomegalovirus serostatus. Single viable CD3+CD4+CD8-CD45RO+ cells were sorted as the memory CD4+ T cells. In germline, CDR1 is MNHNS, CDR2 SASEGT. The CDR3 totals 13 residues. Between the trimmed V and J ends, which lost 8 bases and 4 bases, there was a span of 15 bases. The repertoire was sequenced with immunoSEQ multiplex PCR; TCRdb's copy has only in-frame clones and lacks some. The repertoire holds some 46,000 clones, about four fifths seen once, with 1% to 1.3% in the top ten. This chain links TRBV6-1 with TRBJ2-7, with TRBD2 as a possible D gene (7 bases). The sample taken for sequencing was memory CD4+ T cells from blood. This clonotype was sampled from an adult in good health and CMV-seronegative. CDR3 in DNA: TGTGCCAGCGCGGGGGCCCTCGGGTACGAGCAGTACTTC. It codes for CASAGALGYEQYF.